The 9 T cell receptor beta chains listed next were all sequenced from one sample in a study of OX40 agonist ivuxolimab in advanced cancers. Data came from immunoSEQ multiplex PCR; TCRdb stores just in-frame clones and leaves some out. The sample yields about 81,000 clones, approximately 90% seen once. The starting material was CD4+ or CD8+ T cells sorted from blood, obtained in a trial of the OX40 agonist ivuxolimab. The receptors here all came from an adult with an advanced solid tumor such as melanoma, head and neck, liver or kidney cancer.

The chain uses TRBV5-8 and TRBJ1-1, with D unresolved. The CDR3 runs to 13 residues. Per the germline V gene, CDR1 is SGHTS and CDR2 is YDEGEE. The V end lost 1 base, the J end lost 0 bases, and 4 bases lay between the germline ends. CDR3 loop: CASSLYLNTEAFF. The CDR3 DNA reads as TGTGCCAGCAGCTTGTACCTGAACACTGAAGCTTTCTTT. The whole variable domain, remainder taken from reference TRBV5-8 and TRBJ1-1, is EAGVTQSPTHLIKTRGQQATLRCSPISGHTSVYWYQQALGLGLQFLLWYDEGEERNRGNFPPRFSGRQFPNYSSELNVNALELEDSALYLCASSLYLNTEAFFGQGTRLTVV.

CDR3 sequence (DNA): TGTGCCAGCAGTAAGGGACAGGGAGGCTACGAGCAGTACTTC. This codes for CASSKGQGGYEQYF. The chain has TRBV25-1 and TRBJ2-7; TRBD1 aligns across 9 bases. The V segment lost 5 bases and the J segment 3 bases; nucleotides outside the gene matches: 5. The length of the CDR3 is 14 residues. CDR1 and CDR2 from the germline V gene are MGHDK and SYGVNS.

The chain joins TRBV11-3 to TRBJ1-1; 9 nucleotides line up with TRBD1. With 3 bases clipped from V and 11 bases from J, the junction kept 7 bases outside the gene matches. Per the germline V gene, CDR1 is SGHNT and CDR2 is YENEEA. The CDR3 covers 13 residues. CDR3 in amino acids: CASSFTGGAAAFF. The CDR3 DNA is TGTGCCAGCAGCTTTACAGGGGGCGCGGCGGCTTTCTTT.

This clone showed up just once. V and J are TRBV18 and TRBJ1-4; no clear D. This CDR3 spans 13 amino acids. Germline values: CDR1 KGHSH, CDR2 LQKENI. V lost 0 bases and J 5 bases, leaving 4 bases between the germline ends. As DNA, the CDR3 is TGTGCCAGCTCACCACCCCCCAATGAAAAACTGTTTTTT. Protein sequence: CASSPPPNEKLFF. Variable domain in full (rest from reference TRBV18 and TRBJ1-4): NAGVMQNPRHLVRRRGQEARLRCSPMKGHSHVYWYRQLPEEGLKFMVYLQKENIIDESGMPKERFSAEFPKEGPSILRIQQVVRGDSAAYFCASSPPPNEKLFFGSGTQLSVL.

This sequence joins TRBV19 and TRBJ2-3; D is possibly TRBD1 (6 bases). Germline CDR1 LNHDA, CDR2 SQIVND (reference sequence). The V end was cut by 5 bases, the J end by 3 bases, with 21 bases between. The CDR3 has 17 residues. Written as DNA, the CDR3 is TGTGCCAGTAGTCAGTCTAGTGGGGGACACTTTACAGATACGCAGTATTTT. It specifies CASSQSSGGHFTDTQYF.

The V gene is TRBV7-3, the J gene TRBJ2-1; D is possibly TRBD1 or TRBD2 (5 bases each). The V gene lost 5 bases and the J gene lost 0 bases, with 11 bases spanning the gap. Germline V CDR1 and CDR2: SGHTA, FQGTGA. CDR3 length: 15 amino acids. CDR3 sequence: CASSRAGSSYNEQFF. CDR3 coding DNA: TGTGCCAGCAGCCGCGCAGGGAGCTCCTACAATGAGCAGTTCTTC.

This clone was found a few times. V gene TRBV5-1 combines with J gene TRBJ2-7, with 7 bases fitting TRBD1. This CDR3 comprises 14 residues. CDR1 SGHRS and CDR2 YFSETQ come from the germline V gene. Trimming removed 4 bases from V and 5 bases from J; junction bases left unmatched: 9. The CDR3 DNA reads TGCGCCAGCAGCACAACCGGGACAGCACACGAGCAGTACTTC. It specifies CASSTTGTAHEQYF.

The chain uses TRBV10-3 and TRBJ1-2; no clear D gene. The CDR3 has 13 residues. With 9 bases removed from V and 2 bases from J, the gap between germline ends came to 13 bases. CDR1 and CDR2 (germline): ENHRY, SYGVKD. In DNA form, the CDR3 reads TGTGCCATTAGGGAGGCGCGCAACTATGGCTACACCTTC. As protein: CAIREARNYGYTF.

The chain carries TRBV5-1 and TRBJ1-2; D is possibly TRBD1 (6 bases). This CDR3 has 13 residues. The germline gives CDR1 SGHRS, CDR2 YFSETQ. V lost 4 bases and J lost 11, with 18 bases in between. The CDR3 DNA sequence: TGCGCCAGCAGCAACGCTGCGGACAGCCTTTACACCTTC. Translated, it gives CASSNAADSLYTF.